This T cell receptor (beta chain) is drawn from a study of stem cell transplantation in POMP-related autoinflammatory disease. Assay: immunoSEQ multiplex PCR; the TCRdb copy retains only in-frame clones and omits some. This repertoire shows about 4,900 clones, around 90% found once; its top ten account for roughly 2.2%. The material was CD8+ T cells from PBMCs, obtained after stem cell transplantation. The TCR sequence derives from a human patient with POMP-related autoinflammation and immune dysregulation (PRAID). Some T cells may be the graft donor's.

The CDR3 DNA sequence: TGTGCCAGCAGCGTACAGGGACTCGATGGTGAGCAGTTCTTC. This encodes CASSVQGLDGEQFF. The chain recombines TRBV9 with TRBJ2-1; TRBD2 might be the D (6 bases). Germline V gene data show CDR1 as SGDLS and CDR2 as YYNGEE. This CDR3 has 14 residues. V gave up 1 base and J gave up 9 bases, with 14 bases separating them. The full variable domain, with the rest looked up from reference TRBV9 and TRBJ2-1, is DSGVTQTPKHLITATGQRVTLRCSPRSGDLSVYWYQQSLDQGLQFLIQYYNGEERAKGNILERFSAQQFPDLHSELNLSSLELGDSALYFCASSVQGLDGEQFFGPGTRLTVL.